A single sample is the source of the 3 T cell receptor beta chains below, sequenced in a study of T cells in Graves' hyperthyroidism and ophthalmopathy (dated by TCRdb to between 2019 and 2020). Receptor amplification or capture employed multiplex PCR. The data were produced on an Illumina HiSeq 2000. Amplification of TCR beta CDR3 regions was carried out from RNA transcripts. The TCR CDR3 was subjected to a first round of RT-PCR using the HTBI primer set and the Qiagen OneStep RT-PCR kit. Using fastp trimming at Q25 and MiXCR clonotype assembly, TCRdb reanalyzed the public sequencing data and kept in-frame beta chains. Here each entry gathers all rows of one CDR3 protein and keeps the most common genes and DNA. Within this sample are approximately 350,000 distinct CDR3 sequences, with roughly 15% of them counted one time only. The ten most abundant clones make up roughly 19% of the sample. The specimen was blood. All receptors come from an older woman with Graves' ophthalmopathy.

The chain employs TRBV3-1 and TRBJ2-1; D is possibly TRBD1 or TRBD2 (5 bases each). The V end was cut by 3 bases, the J end by 4 bases, with 13 bases between. The CDR3 spans 15 residues. Per the germline V gene, CDR1 is LGHDT and CDR2 is YNNKEL (reference sequence). DNA of the CDR3: TGTGCCAGCAGCCACTCGGGACCCCGGTACAATGAGCAGTTCTTC. Its translation is CASSHSGPRYNEQFF.

With regard to this clonotype: A read error may be the cause here, since a much bigger clone is one base away. The conserved phenylalanine or tryptophan normally closing the CDR3 is absent here, so this likely arose from a read error. The chain joins TRBV3-1 to TRBJ1-1; TRBD1 is a possible D gene (5 bases). Trimming pared 4 bases from V and 1 base from J, leaving 13 bases between. There are 15 residues in the CDR3. CDR1 and CDR2 (germline): LGHDT, YNNKEL (reference sequence). The chain's CDR3 is CASSRPGVQNTEAFL. CDR3 coding DNA: TGTGCCAGCAGCCGGCCGGGGGTTCAGAACACTGAAGCTTTCCTT.

The J gene is TRBJ1-5, the V gene TRBV6-2 or TRBV6-3; 8 bases are a match to TRBD1. Unmatched junction bases numbered 13, after V lost 8 bases and J lost 1 base. There are 17 residues in the CDR3. Germline assignment: CDR1 MNHEY and CDR2 SVGEGT. The CDR3 DNA follows: TGTGCCAGCTGCCGGGACAGGCCCCAGGGAAGCAATCAGCCCCAGCATTTT. Translation gives CASCRDRPQGSNQPQHF.